The 17 T cell receptor beta chains in this list originate from one sample, sequenced in a study of blood T cells in healthy people across ages. For the second PCR, which ran for about 7 to 12 cycles, a sample-barcoded 5' primer and a J-beta primer mix were used. TCRdb independently ran MiXCR on the 5' RACE reads; one entry per CDR3 protein. The table has around 1.5 million distinct CDR3 sequences, around 36% seen once. Sequences were obtained from blood. These receptors came from a woman in her twenties or thirties in good health.

This clonotype was picked up a small number of times. As DNA, the CDR3 is TGTGCCAGCAGCCCGGGGACTAGCGGGGTGGGGGGTGAGCAGTTCTTC. Protein product: CASSPGTSGVGGEQFF. The gene calls are TRBV4-2 and TRBJ2-1; 13 nucleotides align to TRBD2. V gave up 4 bases and J gave up 9 bases; unmatched junction bases: 9. CDR1 is LGHNA, CDR2 YNFKEQ, per germline. The CDR3 spans 16 residues.

This clonotype was seen only once. J is TRBJ1-5 and V is TRBV7-9; D gene unclear. The CDR3 consists of 15 residues. Germline CDR1 and CDR2: SEHNR and FQNEAQ (reference sequence). V was pared by 5 bases and J by 6 bases, with 17 bases between. The CDR3 reads CASSTGRDSGQPQHF. CDR3 in DNA: TGTGCCAGCAGCACCGGCCGGGATTCTGGTCAGCCCCAGCATTTT.

The gene calls are TRBV9 and TRBJ1-1, with D tentatively TRBD1 (6 bases). V lost 0 bases and J 5 bases, leaving 14 bases between the germline ends. CDR1 is SGDLS and CDR2 is YYNGEE in the germline V gene. CDR3 length: 15 amino acids. Here the CDR3 reads CASSVGGGGSTEAFF. The CDR3, as DNA: TGTGCCAGCAGCGTAGGAGGAGGGGGAAGTACTGAAGCTTTCTTT.

The chain links TRBV21-1 to TRBJ1-2; the table's D call of TRBD1 was not tested on the DNA. TRBV21-1 is recorded as a pseudogene. The CDR3 consists of 18 residues. In DNA form, the CDR3 reads TGTGCCAGCCCCAAAATCGCCCAAAGGGGGACAATATACTATGGCTACACCTTC. This codes for CASPKIAQRGTIYYGYTF.

This clonotype has only a few counts. A read error is possible here, since a much larger clone lies one base away. The chain recombines TRBV24-1 with TRBJ2-7, with a weak D call TRBD1 (5 bases). The V gene's germline CDR1 is KGHDR and CDR2 SFDVKD. This CDR3 has 16 amino acids. V lost 6 bases and J 7 bases, leaving 24 bases between the germline ends. CDR3 in DNA: TGTGCCACCAGTCCCGCTGGGGCTAGTTGGTACAATGAGCAGTACTTC. As protein: CATSPAGASWYNEQYF.

This clonotype was observed once. One end of the junction varies from germline; a read error may be responsible. This chain uses TRBV6-2 or TRBV6-3 with TRBJ1-2; 7 bases are shared with TRBD1. The CDR3 totals 13 residues. Germline values: CDR1 MNHEY, CDR2 SVGEGT. The CDR3 sequence: CAGSRGDRDGYTF. In nucleotides, the CDR3 is TGTGCCGGCAGTCGCGGCGACAGGGACGGCTACACCTTC.

This clonotype was observed many times. The chain uses TRBV4-1 and TRBJ2-5; a weak D match, TRBD1 (6 bases). Germline V gene data show CDR1 as MGHRA and CDR2 as YSYEKL. The ends were cut back, 0 bases at V and 4 bases at J, with 12 bases in the middle. This CDR3 has 15 amino acids. DNA of the CDR3: TGCGCCAGCAGCCAAGAAGGCGTCAGGGGAGAGACCCAGTACTTC. Protein sequence: CASSQEGVRGETQYF.

There are a few counts of this clonotype. This chain links TRBV9 with TRBJ1-2; D remains unclear. Germline-derived CDR1 and CDR2 are SGDLS and YYNGEE. Deletions cut 3 bases from V and 1 base from J, with 13 bases between. The CDR3 has 15 residues. The CDR3 DNA sequence: TGTGCCAGCAGCGGATGGGTCGTCGATAACTATGGCTACACCTTC. Protein product: CASSGWVVDNYGYTF.

This clonotype has ten or more counts. The J gene is TRBJ2-1, the V gene TRBV29-1; 10 bases are a match to TRBD2. The CDR3 consists of 17 residues. J was trimmed by 0 bases and V by 1 base; bases with no gene match: 6. Looked up from germline, CDR1 is SQVTM and CDR2 is ANQGSEA. The CDR3 DNA sequence: TGCAGCGTTGAAGGACTAGCGGGTTTTAGCTCCTACAATGAGCAGTTCTTC. The encoded protein is CSVEGLAGFSSYNEQFF.

The genes are TRBV5-1 and TRBJ1-1, with a tentative D call TRBD1 (6 bases). CDR3 size: 13 residues. The ends were cut back, 0 bases at V and 8 bases at J, with 11 bases in the middle. Germline CDR1 SGHRS, CDR2 YFSETQ. As DNA, the CDR3 is TGCGCCAGCAGCTTGGGTGGGGGGCTGGAAGCTTTCTTT. Translated: CASSLGGGLEAFF.

J is TRBJ2-4 and V is TRBV3-1, with D tentatively TRBD1 (5 bases). The assigned J gene may be wrong: the sequence end matches TRBJ2-7 better. CDR1 LGHDT and CDR2 YNNKEL come from the germline V gene (reference sequence). The CDR3 contains 16 residues. The CDR3 spells CASSTGAVPGSYEQYF. CDR3 in DNA: TGTGCCAGCAGCACAGGTGCCGTCCCGGGTTCCTACGAGCAGTACTTC.

Written as DNA, the CDR3 is TGTGCCAGCAGCGTGGGACCACCTTCGGCGCAGTACTTC. Encoded protein: CASSVGPPSAQYF. The chain recombines TRBV7-9 with TRBJ2-7, with D perhaps TRBD1 or TRBD2 (5 bases each). CDR1 and CDR2 (germline): SEHNR, FQNEAQ (reference sequence). The V gene lost 5 bases and the J gene lost 9 bases, with 17 bases spanning the gap. This CDR3 spans 13 amino acids. Variable domain in full (rest from reference TRBV7-9 and TRBJ2-7): DTGVSQNPRHKITKRGQNVTFRCDPISEHNRLYWYRQTLGQGPEFLTYFQNEAQLEKSRLLSDRFSAERPKGSFSTLEIQRTEQGDSAMYLCASSVGPPSAQYFGPGTRLTVT.

This clonotype was found a few times. V usage is TRBV9 and J usage is TRBJ2-5; D possibly corresponds to TRBD1 (5 bases). The CDR3 is 14 residues long. V was trimmed by 2 bases and J by 0 bases, leaving 8 bases between them. CDR1 and CDR2 from the germline V gene are SGDLS and YYNGEE. This CDR3 reads CASSVDSYQETQYF. Written as DNA, the CDR3 is TGTGCCAGCAGCGTCGACAGTTACCAAGAGACCCAGTACTTC. Together with reference TRBV9 and TRBJ2-5, the CDR3 gives the full variable domain: DSGVTQTPKHLITATGQRVTLRCSPRSGDLSVYWYQQSLDQGLQFLIQYYNGEERAKGNILERFSAQQFPDLHSELNLSSLELGDSALYFCASSVDSYQETQYFGPGTRLLVL.

The chain's CDR3 is CASSLADLGIGTEAFF. As DNA, the CDR3 is TGCGCCAGCAGCTTGGCCGACTTGGGGATCGGCACTGAAGCTTTCTTT. The chain joins TRBV5-1 to TRBJ1-1; D is unclear. The CDR3 consists of 16 residues. Trimming cost V 0 bases and J 4 bases, with 16 bases left between them. CDR1 is SGHRS and CDR2 is YFSETQ in the germline V gene. The variable domain in full, completed from reference TRBV5-1 and TRBJ1-1, reads KAGVTQTPRYLIKTRGQQVTLSCSPISGHRSVSWYQQTPGQGLQFLFEYFSETQRNKGNFPGRFSGRQFSNSRSEMNVSTLELGDSALYLCASSLADLGIGTEAFFGQGTRLTVV.

The chain uses TRBV4-1 and TRBJ2-7, with 9 bases fitting TRBD2. The ends lost 3 bases at V and 3 bases at J; junction bases unmatched: 6. Germline V gives CDR1 MGHRA, CDR2 YSYEKL. This CDR3 spans 15 amino acids. CDR3 sequence (DNA): TGCGCCAGCAGCCATGACCTAGCGGGACTCTACGAGCAGTACTTC. It is translated as CASSHDLAGLYEQYF.

The chain has TRBV10-3 and TRBJ1-1, with 10 bases lining up with TRBD1. Germline assignment: CDR1 ENHRY and CDR2 SYGVKD. With V trimmed by 7 bases and J by 6 bases, 5 bases remained unmatched. This CDR3 has 13 residues. Written as DNA, the CDR3 is TGTGCCATCACCCCGGACAGGGGGTCTGAAGCTTTCTTT. Translation gives CAITPDRGSEAFF.

This chain connects TRBV6-1 to TRBJ2-5, with D unclear. CDR1 is MNHNS, CDR2 SASEGT, per germline. The V end lost 0 bases, the J end lost 2 bases, and 10 bases lay between the germline ends. The CDR3 runs 15 residues. In DNA form, the CDR3 reads TGTGCCAGCAGTGAAGCGGTCGCGTCGCAAGAGACCCAGTACTTC. Translated: CASSEAVASQETQYF.